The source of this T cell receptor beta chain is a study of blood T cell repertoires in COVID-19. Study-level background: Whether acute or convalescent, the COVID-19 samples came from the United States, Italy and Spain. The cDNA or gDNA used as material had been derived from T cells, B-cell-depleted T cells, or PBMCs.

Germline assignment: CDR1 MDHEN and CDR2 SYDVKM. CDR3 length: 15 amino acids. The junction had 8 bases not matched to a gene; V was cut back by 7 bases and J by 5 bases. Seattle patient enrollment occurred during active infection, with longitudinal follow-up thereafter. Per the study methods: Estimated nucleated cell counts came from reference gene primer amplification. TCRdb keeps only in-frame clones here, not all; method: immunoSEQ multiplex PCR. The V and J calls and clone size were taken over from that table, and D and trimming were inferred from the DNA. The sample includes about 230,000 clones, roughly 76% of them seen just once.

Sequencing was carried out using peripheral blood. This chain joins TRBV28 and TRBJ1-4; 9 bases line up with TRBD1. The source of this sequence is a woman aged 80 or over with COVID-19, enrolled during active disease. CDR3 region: CASISGTGWNEKLFF. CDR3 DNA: TGTGCCAGCATCAGTGGGACAGGGTGGAATGAAAAACTGTTTTTT.